The source of this T cell receptor (beta chain) is a study of blood T cells in healthy people across ages (dated by TCRdb to the mid-2010s). Context from the whole study: In model experiments, template switching captured roughly one uniquely barcoded TCR beta cDNA molecule for every two T cells. Using deep sequencing normalized with unique cDNA molecular identifiers, the study measured how TCR beta repertoire diversity changes with age. Four age groups were formed from the donors: young (average 16 years), middle-aged (just under 40), aged (roughly 56) and long-lived (more than 75). Using the same blood draw, the study looked at two additional independent replicas of 1 million unique cDNA reads for two donors, one aged 18 to 30 and the other aged 80 or older. General conclusions and limits of the study: Total diversity estimates from one million sequenced T cells were considered lower bounds and underestimates. Observed TCR beta diversity per million T cells fell roughly linearly with age, and a significant reduction was already apparent by age about 43. Compared with the aged group, more naive CD4+ T cells, fewer expanded clones and increased TCR diversity were shown by the long-lived group, suggesting age selection. Donor CMV infection status was unknown, potentially confounding age-related changes in expanded clonotypes. The percentage of naive T cells measured by flow cytometry correlated strongly with observed TCR beta diversity. Since profiling was done on bulk unsorted PBMCs, naive and antigen-experienced compartments could not be conclusively compared.

This clonotype was observed a handful of times. Which antigen it targets is not known. No much larger clone is present one base from it, and per-base qualities are unavailable. Library generation was performed with 5' RACE. The reads were generated on an Illumina HiSeq 2500. A second 7 to 11 cycle PCR used a sample-barcoded 5' primer and a J-beta primer mix. Each TCR beta cDNA molecule received a unique molecular identifier from a template-switch 5' adaptor carrying 12 random nucleotides. Each sample yielded at least 2.5 million CDR3-containing paired-end reads. First-strand cDNA was synthesized from all RNA with the Mint cDNA synthesis kit, primed by a TRBC-specific oligonucleotide. All cDNA was treated with uracil-DNA glycosylase and then went through a first 18-cycle PCR with the universal primers M1SS and BC2_uni_R. The source study handled its data this way. Normalization of each sample was performed by random selection of 1 million high-quality reads, each carrying a distinct molecular identifier. Instead of being binned into consensus sequences, reads that shared molecular identifiers were thrown out. MiTCR, set to a Q25 quality threshold and the strictest error-elimination algorithm, was used for CDR3 identification, clonotype clustering and error correction. A nonparametric unseen species model using Euler transformation provided a lower-bound estimate of total TCR beta diversity. TCRdb passed the public sequencing reads through fastp at Q25 and MiXCR, retaining productive beta sequences. Each entry is one CDR3 protein sequence, shown with its most common DNA and genes. The authors' filters were not applied to this entry. In this sample the table shows about 800,000 distinct CDR3 sequences, around 25% of which occur a single time. The ten largest clones add up to around 3.6% of the sample.

The donors were roughly 40 Caucasian individuals from Russia, aged roughly 6 to 100 years, who were systemically healthy. Each donor gave 8 to 10 milliliters of peripheral blood, drawn into EDTA-treated Vacutainer tubes. Ficoll-Paque density-gradient centrifugation was used to isolate PBMCs, with at least 6.5 million per sample. Trizol reagent was used to extract total RNA from the PBMCs, yielding at least 6 micrograms per sample. For every donor, flow cytometry on a PBMC aliquot measured the percentage of naive CD45RAhigh/CD27high T cells. The CDR3 runs 16 amino acids, cysteine and phenylalanine included. Just CDR3 DNA is preserved here, 48 bases in frame from base 1. V ends up 4 bases short and J 3 bases short, with an unmatched junction base count of 7. Per the germline V gene, SGDLS is the CDR1 and YYNGEE is the CDR2. This sample was shared with a second study, whose subject was T cells of mothers and their children. As that second study puts it: Nine systemically healthy Caucasian individuals, comprising three mothers and their six children, were included as donors. cDNA synthesis consumed the entire amount of extracted RNA, loaded at 1.5 ug RNA in each 15 ul reaction. In the second PCR, the M1S primer introduced both the sample barcodes and 2-4 random nucleotides. Over 10 million TCR beta CDR3 reads came from each mother, compared with some 3.1 million reads from each child. TCR recombination output is similarly shaped by thymic selection in related and unrelated pairs, with a minor effect exerted by inherited differences. Normalized repertoire overlap was always slightly but never significantly higher in related than unrelated mother-child pairs. With a sensitivity of about 100 clones per million clonotypes, no persistent microchimeric T cell clones were detected. The study used deep NGS to compare TCR beta repertoires of mothers and children, seeking features distinguishing related mother-child pairs from unrelated individuals. Mothers averaged about 40 +/- 4 years of age and children averaged about 10 +/- 4 years. Libraries were sequenced on Illumina HiSeq 2000 with 100+100 nt paired-end reads after adapter ligation with NEBNext reagents. To prevent cross-contamination, the mother and child libraries were prepared a month apart and were sequenced in separate runs. For each donor, somewhere between about 500,000 and 2,300,000 distinct TCR beta clonotypes were identified. Naive TCR beta clonotypes were estimated from low-frequency clonotypes matched to each donor's FACS-determined naive share, without sorting.

The chain was built from TRBV9 and TRBJ2-2; TRBD2 aligns with 9 central bases. Sequencing was performed on blood. This receptor was obtained from a boy younger than 18 in good health. The CDR3 has the sequence CASSKLSGSYTGELFF. In nucleotides, the sequence is TGTGCCAGCAGCAAACTTAGCGGGAGCTACACCGGGGAGCTGTTTTTT.